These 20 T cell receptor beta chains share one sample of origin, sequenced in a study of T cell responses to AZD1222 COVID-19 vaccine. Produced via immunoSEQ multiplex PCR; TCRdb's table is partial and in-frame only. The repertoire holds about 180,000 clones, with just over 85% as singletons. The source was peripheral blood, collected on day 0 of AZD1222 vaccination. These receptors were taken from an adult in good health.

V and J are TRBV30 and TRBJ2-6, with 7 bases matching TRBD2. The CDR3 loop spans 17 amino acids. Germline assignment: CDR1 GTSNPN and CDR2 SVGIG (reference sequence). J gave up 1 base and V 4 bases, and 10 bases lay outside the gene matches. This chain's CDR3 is CAWTGGRDSSGANVLTF. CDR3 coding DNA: TGTGCCTGGACTGGGGGGAGGGACTCTTCTGGGGCCAACGTCCTGACTTTC.

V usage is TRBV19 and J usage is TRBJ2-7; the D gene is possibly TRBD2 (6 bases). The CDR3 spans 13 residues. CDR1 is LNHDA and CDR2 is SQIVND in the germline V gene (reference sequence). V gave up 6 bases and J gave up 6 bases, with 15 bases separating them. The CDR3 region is CASSYGSLGEQYF. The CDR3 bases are TGTGCCAGTAGCTACGGGAGTTTAGGCGAGCAGTACTTC. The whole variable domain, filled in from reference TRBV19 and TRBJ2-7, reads DGGITQSPKYLFRKEGQNVTLSCEQNLNHDAMYWYRQDPGQGLRLIYYSQIVNDFQKGDIAEGYSVSREKKESFPLTVTSAQKNPTAFYLCASSYGSLGEQYFGPGTRLTVT.

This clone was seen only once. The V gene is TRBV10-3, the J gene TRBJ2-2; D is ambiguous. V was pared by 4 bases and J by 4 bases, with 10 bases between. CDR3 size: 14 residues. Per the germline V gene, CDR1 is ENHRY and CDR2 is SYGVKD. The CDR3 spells CAISGTSGTGELFF. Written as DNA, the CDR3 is TGTGCCATCAGTGGGACCTCGGGCACCGGGGAGCTGTTTTTT.

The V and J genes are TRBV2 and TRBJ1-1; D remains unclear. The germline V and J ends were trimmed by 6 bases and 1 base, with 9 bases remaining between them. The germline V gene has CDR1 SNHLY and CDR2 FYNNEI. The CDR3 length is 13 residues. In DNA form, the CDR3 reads TGTGCCAGCAGGATTACACGGAACACTGAAGCTTTCTTT. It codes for CASRITRNTEAFF.

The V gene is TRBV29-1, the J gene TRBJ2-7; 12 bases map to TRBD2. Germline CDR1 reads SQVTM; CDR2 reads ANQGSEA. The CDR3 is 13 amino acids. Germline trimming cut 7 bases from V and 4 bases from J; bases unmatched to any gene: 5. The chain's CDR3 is CSAGLAGLYEQYF. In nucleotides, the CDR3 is TGCAGCGCAGGACTAGCGGGATTATACGAGCAGTACTTC.

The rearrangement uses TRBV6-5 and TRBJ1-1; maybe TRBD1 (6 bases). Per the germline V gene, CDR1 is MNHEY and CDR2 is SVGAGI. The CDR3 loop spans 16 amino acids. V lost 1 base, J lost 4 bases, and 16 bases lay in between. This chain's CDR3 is CASSYFYRVSSTEAFF. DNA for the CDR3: TGTGCCAGCAGTTACTTCTACAGGGTGTCGAGCACTGAAGCTTTCTTT.

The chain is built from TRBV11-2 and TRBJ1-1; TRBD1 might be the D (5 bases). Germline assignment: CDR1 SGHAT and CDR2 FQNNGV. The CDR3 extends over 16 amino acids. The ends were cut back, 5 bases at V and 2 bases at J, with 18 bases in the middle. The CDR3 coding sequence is TGTGCCAGCAGCACCCCACCCACCTGGGGCAACACTGAAGCTTTCTTT. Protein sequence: CASSTPPTWGNTEAFF.

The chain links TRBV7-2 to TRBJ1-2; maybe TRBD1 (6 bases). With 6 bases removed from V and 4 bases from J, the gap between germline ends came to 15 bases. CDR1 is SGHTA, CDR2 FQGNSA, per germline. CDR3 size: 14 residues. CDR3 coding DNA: TGTGCCAGCAGATCACAGGGTGAAGGCTATGGCTACACCTTC. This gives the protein CASRSQGEGYGYTF.

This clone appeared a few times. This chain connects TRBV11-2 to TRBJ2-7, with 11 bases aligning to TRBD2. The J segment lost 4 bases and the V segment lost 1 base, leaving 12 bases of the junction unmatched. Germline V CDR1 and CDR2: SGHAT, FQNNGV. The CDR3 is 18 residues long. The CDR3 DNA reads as TGTGCCAGCAGCTTAGTTAATAGCGGGGGGGCCCAGCGATACGAGCAGTACTTC. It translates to CASSLVNSGGAQRYEQYF.

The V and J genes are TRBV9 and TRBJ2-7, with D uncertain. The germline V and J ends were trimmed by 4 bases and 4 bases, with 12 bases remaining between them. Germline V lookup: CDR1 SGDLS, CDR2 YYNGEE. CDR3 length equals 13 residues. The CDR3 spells CASSPPRAYEQYF. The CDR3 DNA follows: TGTGCCAGCAGCCCCCCACGCGCGTACGAGCAGTACTTC.

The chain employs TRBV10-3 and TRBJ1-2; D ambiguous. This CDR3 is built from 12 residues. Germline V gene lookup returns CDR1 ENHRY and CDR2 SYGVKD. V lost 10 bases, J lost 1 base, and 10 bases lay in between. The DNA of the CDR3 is TGTGCCACCTCCGACATTAACTATGGCTACACCTTC. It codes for CATSDINYGYTF.

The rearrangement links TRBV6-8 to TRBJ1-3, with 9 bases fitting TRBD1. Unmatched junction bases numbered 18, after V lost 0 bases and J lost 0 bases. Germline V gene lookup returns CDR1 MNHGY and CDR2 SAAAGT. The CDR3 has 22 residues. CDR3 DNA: TGTGCCAGCAGTTACTCGAGTGCGGGGACAGGGAACCCGGAGGGCTCTGGAAACACCATATATTTT. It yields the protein CASSYSSAGTGNPEGSGNTIYF.

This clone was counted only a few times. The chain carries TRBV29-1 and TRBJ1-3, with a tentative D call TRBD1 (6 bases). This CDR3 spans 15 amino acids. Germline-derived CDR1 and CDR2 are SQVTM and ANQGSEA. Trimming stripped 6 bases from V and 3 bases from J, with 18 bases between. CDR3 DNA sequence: TGCAGCGTAGTCCCGCGGGGGGCGATTGGAAACACCATATATTTT. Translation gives CSVVPRGAIGNTIYF.

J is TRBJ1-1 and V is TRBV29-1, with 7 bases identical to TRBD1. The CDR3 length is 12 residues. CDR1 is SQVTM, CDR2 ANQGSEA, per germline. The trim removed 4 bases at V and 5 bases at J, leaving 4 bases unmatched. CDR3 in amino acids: CSVGQGGTEAFF. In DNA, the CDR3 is TGCAGCGTTGGACAGGGAGGGACTGAAGCTTTCTTT.

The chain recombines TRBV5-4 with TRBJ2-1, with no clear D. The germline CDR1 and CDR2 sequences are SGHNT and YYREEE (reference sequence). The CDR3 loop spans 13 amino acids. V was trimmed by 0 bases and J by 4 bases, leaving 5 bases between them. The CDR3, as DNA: TGTGCCAGCAGCTTGGGCAATTACAATGAGCAGTTCTTC. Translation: CASSLGNYNEQFF.

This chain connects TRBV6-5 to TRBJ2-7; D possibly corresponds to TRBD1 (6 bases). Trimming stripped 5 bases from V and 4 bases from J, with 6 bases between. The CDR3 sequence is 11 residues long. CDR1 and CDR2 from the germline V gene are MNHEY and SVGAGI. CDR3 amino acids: CASSTGYEQYF. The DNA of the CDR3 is TGTGCCAGCAGTACAGGGTACGAGCAGTACTTC.

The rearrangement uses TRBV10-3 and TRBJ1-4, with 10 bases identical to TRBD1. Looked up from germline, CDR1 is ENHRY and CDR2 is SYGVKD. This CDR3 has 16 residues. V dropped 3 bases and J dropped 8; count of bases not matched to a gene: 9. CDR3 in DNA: TGTGCCATCAGTGACGCGGGACAGGGGAGGGGGGAAAAACTGTTTTTT. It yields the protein CAISDAGQGRGEKLFF.

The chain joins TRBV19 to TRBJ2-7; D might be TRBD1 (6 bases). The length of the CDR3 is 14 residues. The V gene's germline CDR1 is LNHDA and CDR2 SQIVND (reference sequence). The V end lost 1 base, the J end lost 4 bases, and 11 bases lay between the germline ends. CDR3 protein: CASSIVTGRYEQYF. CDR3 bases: TGTGCCAGTAGTATAGTCACAGGGAGATACGAGCAGTACTTC.

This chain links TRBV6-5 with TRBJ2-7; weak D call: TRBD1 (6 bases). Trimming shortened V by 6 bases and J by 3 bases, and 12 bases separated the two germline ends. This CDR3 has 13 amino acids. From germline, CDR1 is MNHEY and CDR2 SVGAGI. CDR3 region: CASRDSGNYEQYF. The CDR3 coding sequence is TGTGCCAGCAGGGACAGTGGGAACTACGAGCAGTACTTC.

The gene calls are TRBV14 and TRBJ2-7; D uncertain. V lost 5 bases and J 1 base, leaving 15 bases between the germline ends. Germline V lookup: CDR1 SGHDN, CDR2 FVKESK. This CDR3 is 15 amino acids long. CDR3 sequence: CASSVGIGPSYEQYF. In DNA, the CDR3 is TGTGCCAGCAGCGTCGGAATCGGGCCTTCCTACGAGCAGTACTTC.